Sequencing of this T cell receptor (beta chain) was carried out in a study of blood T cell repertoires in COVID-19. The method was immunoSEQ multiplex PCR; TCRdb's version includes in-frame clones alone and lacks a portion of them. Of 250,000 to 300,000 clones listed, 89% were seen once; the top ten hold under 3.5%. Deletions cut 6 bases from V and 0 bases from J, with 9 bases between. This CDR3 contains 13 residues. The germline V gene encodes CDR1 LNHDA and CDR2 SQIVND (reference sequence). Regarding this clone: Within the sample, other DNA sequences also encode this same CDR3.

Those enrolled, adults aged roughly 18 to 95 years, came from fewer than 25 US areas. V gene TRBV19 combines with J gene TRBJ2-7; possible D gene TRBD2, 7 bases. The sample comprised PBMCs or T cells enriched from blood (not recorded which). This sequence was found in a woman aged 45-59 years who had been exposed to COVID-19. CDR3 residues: CASSGGLSYEQYF. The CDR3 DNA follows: TGTGCCAGTAGCGGGGGGCTCTCCTACGAGCAGTACTTC.